This T cell receptor (beta chain) was observed in a study of patients and donors after allogeneic stem cell transplantation. CDR3 length: 16 residues. V was trimmed by 0 bases and J by 6 bases, leaving 18 bases between them. Germline-derived CDR1 and CDR2 are DFQATT and SNEGSKA (reference sequence). TCRdb reprocessed the RT-PCR reads via MiXCR and lists one record per CDR3 protein. The profile covers 920,000 or so distinct CDR3 sequences, with approximately 19% appearing a single time and roughly 6.4% taken by the ten largest. Source material: blood, either unsorted or a sorted T cell fraction (not recorded which). The TCR sequence derives from a human donor who was either an allogeneic HSCT recipient or a stem cell or donor lymphocyte infusion donor (not recorded which). It is not recorded whose cells these are; they may come from a transplant donor. This sequence joins TRBV20-1 and TRBJ1-5; D gene uncertain. The CDR3 DNA reads as TGCAGTGCTAGAGATCTAGAGCCGATGCTCAGTCAGCCCCAGCATTTT. The encoded protein is CSARDLEPMLSQPQHF.